This TCR beta chain was identified in a study of cytomegalovirus exposure and HLA in healthy donors. General study points: The study put 150 to 200 TCR beta chains on its list as cytomegalovirus-associated. Published work reported that the classifier diagnosed cytomegalovirus status with high specificity and sensitivity.

The PCR made use of 60 Vbeta and 13 Jbeta primers. TCRdb keeps only in-frame clones here, not all; method: immunoSEQ multiplex PCR. Of about 210,000 clones in the sample, around 76% are singletons; the top ten hold 5.5% to 7.5%. Everyone who donated was a healthy bone marrow donor. Points on this clone: Antigen unknown.

The CDR3 totals 15 residues. The V gene's germline CDR1 is LGHNT and CDR2 FRNRAP. Trimming left V 0 bases short and J 2 bases short, with 7 bases between. The TCR sequence derives from a man aged 35-49 years in good health and CMV-seropositive. Specimen: PBMCs. The chain recombines TRBV12-5 with TRBJ1-4; TRBD1 is a possible D gene (5 bases). The CDR3 here is CASGLVRGTNEKLFF. Written as DNA, the CDR3 is TGTGCTAGTGGTTTGGTTCGGGGGACTAATGAAAAACTGTTTTTT.